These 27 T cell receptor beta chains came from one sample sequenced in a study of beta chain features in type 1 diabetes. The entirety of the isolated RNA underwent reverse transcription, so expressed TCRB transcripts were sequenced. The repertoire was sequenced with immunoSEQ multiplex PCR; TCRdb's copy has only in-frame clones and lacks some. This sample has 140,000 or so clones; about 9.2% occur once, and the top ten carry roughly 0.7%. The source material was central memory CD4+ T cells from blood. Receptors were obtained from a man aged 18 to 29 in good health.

The CDR3 spells CASSVTSGGNEQFF. As DNA, the CDR3 is TGCGCCAGCAGCGTTACTAGCGGGGGGAATGAGCAGTTCTTC. This rearrangement joins TRBV5-1 to TRBJ2-1; 12 nucleotides align to TRBD2. V dropped 4 bases and J dropped 7; count of bases not matched to a gene: 3. The germline CDR1 and CDR2 sequences are SGHRS and YFSETQ. This CDR3 is built from 14 residues.

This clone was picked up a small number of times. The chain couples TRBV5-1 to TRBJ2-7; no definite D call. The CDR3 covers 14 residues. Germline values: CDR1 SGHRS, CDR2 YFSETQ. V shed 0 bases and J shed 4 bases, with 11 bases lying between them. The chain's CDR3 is CASSLEVQPYEQYF. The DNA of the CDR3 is TGCGCCAGCAGCTTGGAGGTACAGCCTTACGAGCAGTACTTC.

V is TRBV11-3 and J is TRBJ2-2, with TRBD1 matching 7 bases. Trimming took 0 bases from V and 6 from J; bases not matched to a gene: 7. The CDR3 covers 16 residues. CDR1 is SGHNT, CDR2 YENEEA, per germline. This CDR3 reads CASSLERGRGPGELFF. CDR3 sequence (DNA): TGTGCCAGCAGCTTAGAAAGAGGAAGGGGGCCCGGGGAGCTGTTTTTT.

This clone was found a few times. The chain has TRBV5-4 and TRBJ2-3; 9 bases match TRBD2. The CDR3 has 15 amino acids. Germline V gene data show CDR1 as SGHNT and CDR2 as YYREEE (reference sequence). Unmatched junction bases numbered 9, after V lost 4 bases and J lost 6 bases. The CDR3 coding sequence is TGTGCCAGCAGCCGCCCGGGACTAGCAGGCGATACGCAGTATTTT. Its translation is CASSRPGLAGDTQYF.

CDR3 nucleotides: TGTGCCATCACGGACAGGGGATCCTATGGCTACACCTTC. It yields the protein CAITDRGSYGYTF. This rearrangement joins TRBV28 to TRBJ1-2, with 9 bases that match TRBD1. Germline CDR1 reads MDHEN; CDR2 reads SYDVKM. V lost 10 bases and J lost 4; bases outside the gene matches: 7. The CDR3 is made up of 13 amino acids.

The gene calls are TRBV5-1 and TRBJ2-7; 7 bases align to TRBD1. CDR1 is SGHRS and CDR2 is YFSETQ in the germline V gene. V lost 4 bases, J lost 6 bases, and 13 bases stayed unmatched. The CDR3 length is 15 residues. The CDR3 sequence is CASSGRTGRQGEQYF. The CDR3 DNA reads TGCGCCAGCAGCGGCAGGACAGGTCGTCAGGGCGAGCAGTACTTC.

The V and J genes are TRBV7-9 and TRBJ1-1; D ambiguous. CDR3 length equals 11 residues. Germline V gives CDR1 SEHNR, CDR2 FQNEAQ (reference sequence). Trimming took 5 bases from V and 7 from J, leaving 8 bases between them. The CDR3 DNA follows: TGTGCCAGCAGCCGCTCAGGTGAAGCTTTCTTT. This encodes CASSRSGEAFF.

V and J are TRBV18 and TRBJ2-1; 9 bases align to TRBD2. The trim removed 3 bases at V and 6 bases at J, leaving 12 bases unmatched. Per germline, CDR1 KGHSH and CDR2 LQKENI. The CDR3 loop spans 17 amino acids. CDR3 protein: CASSPAGGAGGPNEQFF. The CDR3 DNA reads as TGTGCCAGCTCACCTGCTGGGGGAGCGGGGGGCCCCAATGAGCAGTTCTTC.

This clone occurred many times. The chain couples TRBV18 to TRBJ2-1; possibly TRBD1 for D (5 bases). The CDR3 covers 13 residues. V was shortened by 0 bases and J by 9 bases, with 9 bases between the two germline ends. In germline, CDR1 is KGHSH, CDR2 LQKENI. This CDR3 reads CASSPPTVVEQFF. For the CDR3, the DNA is TGTGCCAGCTCACCACCGACAGTTGTTGAGCAGTTCTTC.

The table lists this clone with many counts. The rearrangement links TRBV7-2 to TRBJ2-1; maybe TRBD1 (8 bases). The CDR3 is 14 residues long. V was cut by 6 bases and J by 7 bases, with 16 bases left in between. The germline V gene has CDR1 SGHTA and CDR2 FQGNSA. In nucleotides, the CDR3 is TGTGCCAGCAGAAAGACAGGGGAGGGTAATGAGCAGTTCTTC. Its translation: CASRKTGEGNEQFF.

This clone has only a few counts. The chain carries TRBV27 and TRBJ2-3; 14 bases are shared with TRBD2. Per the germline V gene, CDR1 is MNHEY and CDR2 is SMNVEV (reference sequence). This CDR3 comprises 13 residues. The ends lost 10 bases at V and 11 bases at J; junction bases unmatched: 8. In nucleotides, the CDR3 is TGTGCCACCAGACTAGCGGGGGGGCCAAGGCAGTATTTT. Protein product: CATRLAGGPRQYF.

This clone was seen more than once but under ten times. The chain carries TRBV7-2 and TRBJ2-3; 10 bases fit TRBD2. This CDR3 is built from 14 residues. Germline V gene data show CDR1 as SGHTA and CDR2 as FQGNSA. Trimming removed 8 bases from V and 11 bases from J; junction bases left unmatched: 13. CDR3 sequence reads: CASGYGSGGAGQYF. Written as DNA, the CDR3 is TGTGCCAGCGGTTACGGAAGCGGGGGGGCCGGGCAGTATTTT.

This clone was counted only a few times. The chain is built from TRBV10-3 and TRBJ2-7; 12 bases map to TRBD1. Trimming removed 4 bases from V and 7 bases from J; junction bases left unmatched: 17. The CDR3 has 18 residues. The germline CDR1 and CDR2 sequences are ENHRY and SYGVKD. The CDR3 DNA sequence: TGTGCCATCAGTGGGAACCGGGACAGGGGGCTTATAACGGGTGAGCAGTACTTC. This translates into CAISGNRDRGLITGEQYF.

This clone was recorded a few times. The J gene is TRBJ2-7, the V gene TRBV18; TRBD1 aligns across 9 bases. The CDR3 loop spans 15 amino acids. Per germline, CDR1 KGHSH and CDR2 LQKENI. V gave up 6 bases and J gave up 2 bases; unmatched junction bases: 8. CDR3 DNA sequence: TGTGCCAGCTCGTCCGGGACAGGGAATCCCTACGAGCAGTACTTC. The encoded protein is CASSSGTGNPYEQYF.

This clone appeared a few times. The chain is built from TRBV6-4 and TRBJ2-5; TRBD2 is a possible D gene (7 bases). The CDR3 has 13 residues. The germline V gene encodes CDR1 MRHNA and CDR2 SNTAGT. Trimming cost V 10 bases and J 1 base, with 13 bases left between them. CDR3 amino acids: CATHRGAQETQYF. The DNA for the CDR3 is TGTGCCACCCACCGGGGGGCCCAAGAGACCCAGTACTTC.

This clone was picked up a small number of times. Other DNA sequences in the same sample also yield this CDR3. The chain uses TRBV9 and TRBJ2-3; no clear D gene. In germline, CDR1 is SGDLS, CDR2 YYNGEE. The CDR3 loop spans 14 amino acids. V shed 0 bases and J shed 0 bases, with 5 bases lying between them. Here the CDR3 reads CASSVGGSTDTQYF. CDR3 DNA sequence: TGTGCCAGCAGCGTAGGCGGAAGCACAGATACGCAGTATTTT. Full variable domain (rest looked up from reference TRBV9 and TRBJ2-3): DSGVTQTPKHLITATGQRVTLRCSPRSGDLSVYWYQQSLDQGLQFLIQYYNGEERAKGNILERFSAQQFPDLHSELNLSSLELGDSALYFCASSVGGSTDTQYFGPGTRLTVL.

CDR3 DNA sequence: TGTGCCAGCAGTGGTGGAGCCGATCAGCCCCAGCATTTT. As protein: CASSGGADQPQHF. The chain is built from TRBV2 and TRBJ1-5, with unresolved D. The CDR3 is 13 residues long. Germline CDR1 SNHLY, CDR2 FYNNEI. V shed 4 bases and J shed 5 bases, with 9 bases lying between them.

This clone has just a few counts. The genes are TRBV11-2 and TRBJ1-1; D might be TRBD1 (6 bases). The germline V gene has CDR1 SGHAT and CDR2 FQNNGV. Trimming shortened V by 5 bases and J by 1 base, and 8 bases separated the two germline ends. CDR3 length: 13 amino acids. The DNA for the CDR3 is TGTGCCAGCAGCCAGGGGAGGAACACTGAAGCTTTCTTT. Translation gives CASSQGRNTEAFF. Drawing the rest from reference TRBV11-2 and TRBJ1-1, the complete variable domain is EAGVAQSPRYKIIEKRQSVAFWCNPISGHATLYWYQQILGQGPKLLIQFQNNGVVDDSQLPKDRFSAERLKGVDSTLKIQPAKLEDSAVYLCASSQGRNTEAFFGQGTRLTVV.

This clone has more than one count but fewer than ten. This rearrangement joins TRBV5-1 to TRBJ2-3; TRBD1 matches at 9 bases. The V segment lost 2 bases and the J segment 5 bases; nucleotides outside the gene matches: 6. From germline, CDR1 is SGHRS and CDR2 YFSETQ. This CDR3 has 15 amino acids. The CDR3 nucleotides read TGCGCCAGCAGCTTCTTACAGGGGGCAGGAGATACGCAGTATTTT. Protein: CASSFLQGAGDTQYF.

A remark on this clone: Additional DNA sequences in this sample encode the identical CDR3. The CDR3 spells CASSPDRSSYNEQFF. DNA for the CDR3: TGTGCCAGCTCACCAGACAGAAGCTCCTACAATGAGCAGTTCTTC. The J gene is TRBJ2-1, the V gene TRBV18; D might be TRBD1 (5 bases). The CDR3 totals 15 residues. From germline, CDR1 is KGHSH and CDR2 LQKENI. The V and J ends lost 2 bases and 0 bases respectively, with 8 bases between them. Complete variable domain (other parts from reference TRBV18 and TRBJ2-1): NAGVMQNPRHLVRRRGQEARLRCSPMKGHSHVYWYRQLPEEGLKFMVYLQKENIIDESGMPKERFSAEFPKEGPSILRIQQVVRGDSAAYFCASSPDRSSYNEQFFGPGTRLTVL.

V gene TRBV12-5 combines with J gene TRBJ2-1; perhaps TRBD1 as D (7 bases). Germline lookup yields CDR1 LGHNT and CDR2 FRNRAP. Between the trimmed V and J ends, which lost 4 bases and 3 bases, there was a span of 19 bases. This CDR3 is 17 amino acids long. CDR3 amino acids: CASGWGVGDSYYNEQFF. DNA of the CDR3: TGTGCTAGTGGTTGGGGGGTGGGGGACAGCTACTACAATGAGCAGTTCTTC.

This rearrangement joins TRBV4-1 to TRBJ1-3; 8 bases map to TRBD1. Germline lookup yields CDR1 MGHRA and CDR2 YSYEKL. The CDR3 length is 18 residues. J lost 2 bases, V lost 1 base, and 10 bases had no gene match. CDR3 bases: TGCGCCAGCAGCCAAGGGCCAGGGGGCCCTTTAACTGGAAACACCATATATTTT. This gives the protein CASSQGPGGPLTGNTIYF.

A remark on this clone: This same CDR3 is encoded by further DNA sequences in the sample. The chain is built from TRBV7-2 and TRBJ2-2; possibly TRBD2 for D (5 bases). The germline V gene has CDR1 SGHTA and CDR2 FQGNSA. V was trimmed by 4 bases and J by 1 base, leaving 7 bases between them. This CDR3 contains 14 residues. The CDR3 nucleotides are TGTGCCAGCAGCTCGGGATTGAACACCGGGGAGCTGTTTTTT. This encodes CASSSGLNTGELFF.

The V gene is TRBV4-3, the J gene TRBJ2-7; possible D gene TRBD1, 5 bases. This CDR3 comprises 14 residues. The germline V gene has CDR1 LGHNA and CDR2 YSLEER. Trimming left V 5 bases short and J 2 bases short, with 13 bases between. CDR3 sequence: CASSKSQGPYEQYF. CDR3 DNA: TGCGCCAGCAGCAAAAGTCAGGGCCCCTACGAGCAGTACTTC.

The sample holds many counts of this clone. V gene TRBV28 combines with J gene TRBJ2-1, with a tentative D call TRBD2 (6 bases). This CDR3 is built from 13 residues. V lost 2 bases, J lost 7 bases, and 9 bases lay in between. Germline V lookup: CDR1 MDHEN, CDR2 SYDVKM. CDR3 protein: CASSLAAGNEQFF. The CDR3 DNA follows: TGTGCCAGCAGTTTAGCGGCGGGGAATGAGCAGTTCTTC.

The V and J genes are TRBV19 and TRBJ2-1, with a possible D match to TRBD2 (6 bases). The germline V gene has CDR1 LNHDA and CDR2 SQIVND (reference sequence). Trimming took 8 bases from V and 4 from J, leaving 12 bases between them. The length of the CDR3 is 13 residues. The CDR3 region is CASRLEQYNEQFF. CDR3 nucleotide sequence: TGTGCCAGTCGACTAGAACAATACAATGAGCAGTTCTTC.

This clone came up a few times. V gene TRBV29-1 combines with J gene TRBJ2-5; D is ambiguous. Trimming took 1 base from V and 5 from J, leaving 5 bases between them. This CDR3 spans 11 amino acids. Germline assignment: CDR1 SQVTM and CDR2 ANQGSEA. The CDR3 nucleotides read TGCAGCGTTGAAGCCCGTGAGACCCAGTACTTC. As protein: CSVEARETQYF.